Following are 24 T cell receptor beta chains from one sample sequenced in a study of regulatory T cells in long-lasting Graves disease. Building the TCR beta libraries relied on iRepertoire HTBI primers, and CDR3 regions underwent Arm-PCR. Each CDR3 protein is one row after TCRdb ran MiXCR on the multiplex PCR reads. The table lists 680,000 or so distinct CDR3 sequences, roughly 15% of them singletons. Time point reported: newly diagnosed GD, antithyroid drugs for less than 3 months. Researchers made the TCR library from RNA that was extracted from PBMCs. This same sample was also taken into another study, of T cells in Graves' hyperthyroidism and ophthalmopathy.

The sample in question was peripheral blood mononuclear cells (PBMCs), obtained at new diagnosis, from a patient treated with antithyroid drugs. These receptors were collected from a woman aged 25 to 45 with Graves disease.

J is TRBJ1-6 and V is TRBV12-3 or TRBV12-4, with D uncertain. The CDR3 length is 12 residues. The V and J ends lost 4 bases and 9 bases respectively, with 7 bases between them. Here the CDR3 reads CASSWFRSPLHF. The CDR3 DNA reads TGTGCCAGCAGTTGGTTTCGTTCACCCCTCCACTTT.

The CDR3 DNA reads as TGCAGTGCTCGGGACAGGGCGTCAGCCAAAAACATTCAGTACTTC. Translation gives CSARDRASAKNIQYF. The rearrangement links TRBV20-1 to TRBJ2-4, with 9 bases matching TRBD1. CDR3 size: 15 residues. Germline V gene lookup returns CDR1 DFQATT and CDR2 SNEGSKA (reference sequence). V was pared by 5 bases and J by 0 bases, with 5 bases of the junction left unmatched.

This chain connects TRBV20-1 to TRBJ1-1; D gene ambiguous. V lost 3 bases and J 8 bases, leaving 16 bases between the germline ends. The germline gives CDR1 DFQATT, CDR2 SNEGSKA (reference sequence). This CDR3 spans 13 amino acids. The chain's CDR3 is CSASPKTRWEAFF. The CDR3 bases are TGCAGTGCTAGTCCAAAAACCAGGTGGGAAGCTTTCTTT.

The table lists this clonotype with a few counts. The V gene is TRBV5-8, the J gene TRBJ2-5; D may be TRBD1 or TRBD2 (5 bases each). Per the germline V gene, CDR1 is SGHTS and CDR2 is YDEGEE. This CDR3 spans 15 amino acids. V was shortened by 0 bases and J by 3 bases, with 12 bases between the two germline ends. The CDR3 DNA reads TGTGCCAGCAGCTTGGGGGACCCCAGGGAAGAGACCCAGTACTTC. Translated: CASSLGDPREETQYF.

At least ten counts were recorded for this clonotype. The CDR3 coding sequence is TGTGCCAGCTCACCATTCAGGACGGACAATGAGCAGTTCTTC. Translation gives CASSPFRTDNEQFF. The rearrangement joins TRBV18 to TRBJ2-1, with no clear D. Trimming took 2 bases from V and 5 from J, leaving 10 bases between them. The CDR3 is 14 residues long. Per germline, CDR1 KGHSH and CDR2 LQKENI.

This clonotype has a count of ten or more. The J gene is TRBJ2-1, the V gene TRBV11-2; TRBD2 matches 7 bases. This CDR3 region has 15 residues. V trimming: 4 bases; J trimming: 5 bases; junction bases outside the gene matches: 8. Germline loops: CDR1 SGHAT, CDR2 FQNNGV. The CDR3 coding sequence is TGTGCCAGCAGCTCCACCGGGACTAAAAACAATGAGCAGTTCTTC. This sequence encodes CASSSTGTKNNEQFF.

On this clonotype: Just one base apart from a much larger clone, this may be a read error. This chain links TRBV28 with TRBJ2-7, with D perhaps TRBD2 (5 bases). Germline V gene lookup returns CDR1 MDHEN and CDR2 SYDVKM. V was pared by 4 bases and J by 4 bases, with 17 bases between. This CDR3 contains 15 residues. CDR3 bases: TGTGCCAGCAGTTCCCCGGGAAGGGAGCGTTACGAGCAGTACTTC. Encoded protein: CASSSPGRERYEQYF. Using reference TRBV28 and TRBJ2-7 for the parts outside the CDR3, the full variable domain is DVKVTQSSRYLVKRTGEKVFLECVQDMDHENMFWYRQDPGLGLRLIYFSYDVKMKEKGDIPEGYSVSREKKERFSLILESASTNQTSMYLCASSSPGRERYEQYFGPGTRLTVT.

This clonotype was seen more than once but under ten times. V and J are TRBV3-1 and TRBJ1-6; D might be TRBD1 (5 bases). Trimming left V 8 bases short and J 16 bases short, with 27 bases between. Germline loops: CDR1 LGHDT, CDR2 YNNKEL (reference sequence). This CDR3 has 15 residues. The CDR3 loop reads CASSPDLGVPSSLHF. DNA of the CDR3: TGTGCCAGCTCACCAGATCTAGGGGTCCCATCGTCACTCCACTTT. The full variable domain, its missing parts supplied by reference TRBV3-1 and TRBJ1-6, is DTAVSQTPKYLVTQMGNDKSIKCEQNLGHDTMYWYKQDSKKFLKIMFSYNNKELIINETVPNRFSPKSPDKAHLNLHINSLELGDSAVYFCASSPDLGVPSSLHFGNGTRLTVT.

This clonotype has a count of ten or more. The rearrangement joins TRBV29-1 to TRBJ1-1; D perhaps matches TRBD1 (5 bases). The V and J ends lost 4 bases and 1 base respectively, with 7 bases between them. CDR3 length: 12 residues. Per the germline V gene, CDR1 is SQVTM and CDR2 is ANQGSEA. The CDR3 sequence: CSVGRANTEAFF. DNA of the CDR3: TGCAGCGTTGGCAGGGCGAACACTGAAGCTTTCTTT.

V and J are TRBV12-3 or TRBV12-4 and TRBJ2-3, with 9 bases lining up with TRBD2. There are 15 residues in the CDR3. The junction had 5 bases not matched to a gene; V was cut back by 7 bases and J by 0 bases. CDR3 loop: CASTPRGGSTDTQYF. The CDR3 DNA follows: TGTGCCAGCACCCCGCGGGGGGGAAGCACAGATACGCAGTATTTT.

For this clonotype: It is likely a read error, because the conserved phenylalanine at the end of the CDR3 is missing. The chain combines TRBV6-1 with TRBJ1-1, with D unclear. Per germline, CDR1 MNHNS and CDR2 SASEGT. The CDR3 is 11 amino acids. The ends were cut back, 8 bases at V and 1 base at J, with 5 bases in the middle. Written as DNA, the CDR3 is TGTGCCAGCGGCGAGAACACTGAAGCTTTCATT. As protein: CASGENTEAFI.

A note on this clonotype: A much larger clonotype is one base distant, so this may be a read error. This rearrangement joins TRBV24-1 to TRBJ2-5; 9 bases agree with TRBD1. Per germline, CDR1 KGHDR and CDR2 SFDVKD. This CDR3 spans 17 amino acids. After removal of 3 bases from V and 1 base from J, the junction contained 8 bases not matched to a gene. CDR3 residues: CATSDVPGQGCQETQYF. The CDR3 DNA reads TGTGCCACCAGTGATGTACCGGGACAGGGATGCCAAGAGACCCAGTACTTC.

This clonotype was detected only a few times. The CDR3 sequence: CASSVSPGLQETQYF. CDR3 nucleotide sequence: TGTGCCAGCAGCGTGTCTCCGGGACTCCAAGAGACCCAGTACTTC. This chain uses TRBV9 with TRBJ2-5; tentatively, D is TRBD2 (6 bases). The CDR3 spans 15 residues. With 2 bases removed from V and 1 base from J, the gap between germline ends came to 12 bases. Germline CDR1 reads SGDLS; CDR2 reads YYNGEE.

The V and J genes are TRBV5-1 and TRBJ1-5; D gene unclear. Germline V CDR1 and CDR2: SGHRS, YFSETQ. The CDR3 spans 15 residues. Trimming removed 2 bases at V and 2 bases at J, with 11 bases between. CDR3 sequence: CASSFGEGRNQPQHF. CDR3 in DNA: TGCGCCAGCAGCTTTGGTGAAGGGCGCAATCAGCCCCAGCATTTT. The full variable domain, with the rest looked up from reference TRBV5-1 and TRBJ1-5, is KAGVTQTPRYLIKTRGQQVTLSCSPISGHRSVSWYQQTPGQGLQFLFEYFSETQRNKGNFPGRFSGRQFSNSRSEMNVSTLELGDSALYLCASSFGEGRNQPQHFGDGTRLSIL.

This clonotype was seen at least ten times. V is TRBV20-1 and J is TRBJ2-1, with D unresolved. Per the germline V gene, CDR1 is DFQATT and CDR2 is SNEGSKA (reference sequence). The CDR3 contains 14 residues. V lost 4 bases and J 3 bases, leaving 13 bases between the germline ends. CDR3 region: CSAKPLLGYNEQFF. In nucleotides, the CDR3 is TGCAGTGCTAAACCGTTATTAGGCTACAATGAGCAGTTCTTC.

In the case of this clonotype: Its ends do not fully match the called genes, so a read error is possible. The CDR3 loop reads CATGSDSGTSGSRDTQYF. CDR3 coding DNA: TGTGCCACCGGCAGCGACTCCGGGACTAGCGGGAGTCGAGATACGCAGTATTTT. The chain has TRBV15 and TRBJ2-3; 14 bases align to TRBD2. Germline assignment: CDR1 LNHNV and CDR2 YYDKDF (reference sequence). The CDR3 has 18 amino acids.

The CDR3: CASRPAGGEKLFF. CDR3 DNA: TGTGCCAGCAGACCGGCTGGGGGGGAAAAACTGTTTTTT. V and J are TRBV6-2 or TRBV6-3 and TRBJ1-4, with a possible D match to TRBD1 (5 bases). V was shortened by 6 bases and J by 8 bases, with 13 bases between the two germline ends. Germline CDR1 MNHEY, CDR2 SVGEGT. The CDR3 has 13 residues.

Ten or more counts support this clonotype. The rearrangement uses TRBV12-3 or TRBV12-4 and TRBJ1-3; D unclear. V lost 6 bases and J lost 4, with 7 bases in between. This CDR3 is 12 amino acids long. The CDR3 coding sequence is TGTGCCAGCAGCTCCGCGGGAAACACCATATATTTT. This encodes CASSSAGNTIYF.

This clonotype was picked up a small number of times. The V and J genes are TRBV7-3 and TRBJ2-3; possibly TRBD2 for D (6 bases). V was pared by 10 bases and J by 2 bases, with 16 bases between. The germline gives CDR1 SGHTA, CDR2 FQGTGA. The length of the CDR3 is 14 residues. Here the CDR3 reads CATPAGGNTDTQYF. The CDR3 DNA reads TGTGCCACCCCAGCGGGCGGAAACACAGATACGCAGTATTTT. Looking up the rest from reference TRBV7-3 and TRBJ2-3 gives the full variable domain: GAGVSQTPSNKVTEKGKYVELRCDPISGHTALYWYRQSLGQGPEFLIYFQGTGAADDSGLPNDRFFAVRPEGSVSTLKIQRTERGDSAVYLCATPAGGNTDTQYFGPGTRLTVL.

For this clonotype: Possible read error: a much larger clone is one base away. The chain has TRBV28 and TRBJ1-2; D uncertain. Trimming pared 11 bases from V and 5 bases from J, leaving 15 bases between. The CDR3 contains 12 residues. The germline CDR1 and CDR2 sequences are MDHEN and SYDVKM. The CDR3 sequence: CACRATTYGYTF. The CDR3 DNA follows: TGTGCCTGCCGGGCCACGACATATGGCTACACCTTC.

The chain is built from TRBV7-8 and TRBJ2-1, with 9 bases identical to TRBD2. The CDR3 is 14 amino acids. Germline lookup yields CDR1 SGHVS and CDR2 FQNEAQ. The trim removed 7 bases at V and 3 bases at J, leaving 4 bases unmatched. The CDR3 is CASTIAGVYNEQFF. DNA of the CDR3: TGTGCCAGCACCATAGCGGGAGTCTACAATGAGCAGTTCTTC.

This clonotype was seen many times. The chain uses TRBV6-2 or TRBV6-3 and TRBJ1-1; no firm D call. Germline V lookup: CDR1 MNHEY, CDR2 SVGEGT. The CDR3 has 13 residues. The V gene lost 6 bases and the J gene lost 1 base, with 9 bases spanning the gap. The CDR3 sequence is CASSPVPNTEAFF. DNA for the CDR3: TGTGCCAGCAGCCCTGTCCCGAACACTGAAGCTTTCTTT.

This clonotype was counted at least ten times. This chain connects TRBV7-8 to TRBJ2-1; D perhaps matches TRBD1 (6 bases). Germline assignment: CDR1 SGHVS and CDR2 FQNEAQ. V lost 5 bases to trimming and J lost 0 bases, with 11 bases between them. The CDR3 spans 15 residues. The CDR3 spells CASSTDRTSYNEQFF. DNA of the CDR3: TGTGCCAGCAGCACGGACAGAACCTCCTACAATGAGCAGTTCTTC.

This clonotype was counted a few times. The rearrangement links TRBV20-1 to TRBJ2-1, with 11 bases identical to TRBD2. J gave up 8 bases and V 1 base, and 4 bases lay outside the gene matches. The germline V gene has CDR1 DFQATT and CDR2 SNEGSKA (reference sequence). This CDR3 region has 14 residues. CDR3 in DNA: TGCAGTGCTAGAGGGCTAGCGGGAGGAGATGAGCAGTTCTTC. Protein product: CSARGLAGGDEQFF.